A selection of T cell receptor beta chains follows, all from one sample in a study of T cell responses to AZD1222 COVID-19 vaccine. The protocol was immunoSEQ multiplex PCR, while the TCRdb copy is restricted to in-frame clones and leaves out a portion. The table records some 120,000 clones, about 90% of them present only once. The sample consisted of peripheral blood, taken on day 0 of AZD1222 vaccination. The receptors were gathered from an adult in good health. The CDR3 runs from the conserved cysteine through the conserved F or W. The D gene is left open where the match is weak.

>TRBV4-1|TRBJ1-2|TRBD1
TGCGCCAGCAGCCAAGGGACAGGGGATTGGTATGGCTACACCTTC
CASSQGTGDWYGYTF
>TRBV18|TRBJ2-5|NA
TGTGCCAGCTCACCATATTCCGGTGAAGAGACCCAGTACTTC
CASSPYSGEETQYF
>TRBV15|TRBJ1-3|NA
TGTGCCACCAGCGCCCCGAGCTCTGGAAACACCATATATTTT
CATSAPSSGNTIYF
>TRBV5-1|TRBJ2-3|TRBD2
TGCGCCAGCGGAATGGGGGGGTTCACAGATACGCAGTATTTT
CASGMGGFTDTQYF
>TRBV27|TRBJ2-2|NA
TGTGCCAGCAGTTCCGTTTGGGGACAAATCACCGGGGAGCTGTTTTTT
CASSSVWGQITGELFF
>TRBV6-5|TRBJ1-2|NA
TGTGCCAGCAGTTTAGGGACACCCTATGGCTACACCTTC
CASSLGTPYGYTF
>TRBV9|TRBJ1-2|TRBD1
TGTGCCAGCAGCGGGCGGACAGGGTATGAAGGCTACACCTTC
CASSGRTGYEGYTF
>TRBV29-1|TRBJ2-1|TRBD2
TGCAGCGCCGACGGACTAGCGGGAGGGTATGAGCAGTTCTTC
CSADGLAGGYEQFF
>TRBV7-3|TRBJ2-5|NA
TGTGCCAGCAGCGTAAACCGGGACGGTGGGGAGACCCAGTACTTC
CASSVNRDGGETQYF
>TRBV7-9|TRBJ2-3|NA
TGTGCCAGCAGCTATAGACAGGGAGGAACAGATACGCAGTATTTT
CASSYRQGGTDTQYF